These T cell receptor beta chains were read from a single sample in a study of blood T cell dynamics during melanoma immunotherapy. Some clones are missing from TCRdb's copy, which holds only in-frame ones; the method was immunoSEQ multiplex PCR. The sample carries over a thousand clones, about three quarters recorded once. Sequenced material: central memory CD8+ T cells from blood, taken from a patient treated with checkpoint blockade. The origin of the receptors is a human donor with melanoma. Both conserved end residues are part of each CDR3. The order of the fields is J gene, D gene, V gene, clone size, CDR3 protein, CDR3 DNA. D genes are given only for firm matches. Not every row has a clone size; where given, it reads once, few, many or a size class.

j_call: TRBJ2-5
d_call: TRBD2
v_call: TRBV30
clone_size: -
cdr3_aa: CAWSVSALAGVGETQYF
cdr3_nt: TGTGCCTGGAGTGTTTCCGCTCTGGCGGGAGTAGGGGAGACCCAGTACTTC

j_call: TRBJ1-4
d_call: -
v_call: TRBV7-2
clone_size: -
cdr3_aa: CASSPGSNEKLFF
cdr3_nt: TGTGCCAGCAGCCCGGGATCTAATGAAAAACTGTTTTTT

j_call: TRBJ1-2
d_call: -
v_call: TRBV12-5
clone_size: -
cdr3_aa: CASGTDGGYGYTF
cdr3_nt: TGTGCTAGTGGTACCGACGGTGGCTATGGCTACACCTTC

j_call: TRBJ2-1
d_call: -
v_call: TRBV9
clone_size: -
cdr3_aa: CASSVEDSSYNEQFF
cdr3_nt: TGTGCCAGCAGCGTAGAGGACAGCTCCTACAATGAGCAGTTCTTC

j_call: TRBJ2-7
d_call: -
v_call: TRBV6-5
clone_size: -
cdr3_aa: CASSYSKSSQGEQYF
cdr3_nt: TGTGCCAGCAGTTACTCGAAGTCGTCACAGGGCGAGCAGTACTTC

j_call: TRBJ2-7
d_call: TRBD2
v_call: TRBV4-1
clone_size: -
cdr3_aa: CASSQSTSGRSYEQYF
cdr3_nt: TGCGCCAGCAGCCAAAGTACTAGCGGCCGCTCCTACGAGCAGTACTTC

j_call: TRBJ2-6
d_call: -
v_call: TRBV29-1
clone_size: -
cdr3_aa: CSVRVGTGANVLTF
cdr3_nt: TGCAGCGTTCGTGTGGGAACTGGGGCCAACGTCCTGACTTTC

j_call: TRBJ1-1
d_call: -
v_call: TRBV5-4
clone_size: few
cdr3_aa: CASSPGSNTEAFF
cdr3_nt: TGTGCCAGCAGCCCCGGGTCAAACACTGAAGCTTTCTTT

j_call: TRBJ1-2
d_call: -
v_call: TRBV30
clone_size: -
cdr3_aa: CAWRELGGYTF
cdr3_nt: TGTGCCTGGAGGGAGCTCGGTGGCTACACCTTC

j_call: TRBJ2-3
d_call: TRBD2
v_call: TRBV6-4
clone_size: few
cdr3_aa: CASSDGLAGGTQYF
cdr3_nt: TGTGCCAGCAGTGACGGGCTAGCGGGAGGGACGCAGTATTTT

j_call: TRBJ1-1
d_call: -
v_call: TRBV5-6
clone_size: -
cdr3_aa: CASSLAGREAFF
cdr3_nt: TGTGCCAGCAGCTTGGCGGGCAGGGAAGCTTTCTTT

j_call: TRBJ2-5
d_call: TRBD2
v_call: TRBV4-1
clone_size: -
cdr3_aa: CASSQGPGGPSQETQYF
cdr3_nt: TGCGCCAGCAGCCAAGGTCCGGGAGGGCCCTCACAAGAGACCCAGTACTTC

j_call: TRBJ2-5
d_call: -
v_call: TRBV29-1
clone_size: -
cdr3_aa: CSVSQGLLVTQYF
cdr3_nt: TGCAGCGTTTCACAGGGTTTGCTTGTGACCCAGTACTTC

j_call: TRBJ2-7
d_call: -
v_call: TRBV20-1
clone_size: -
cdr3_aa: CSARGSYEQYF
cdr3_nt: TGCAGTGCTCGGGGTTCCTACGAGCAGTACTTC

j_call: TRBJ1-1
d_call: TRBD1
v_call: TRBV9
clone_size: -
cdr3_aa: CASSVGVLDRETEAFF
cdr3_nt: TGTGCCAGCAGCGTAGGGGTACTGGACAGGGAGACTGAAGCTTTCTTT

j_call: TRBJ2-1
d_call: -
v_call: TRBV13
clone_size: -
cdr3_aa: CASSLALRNEQFF
cdr3_nt: TGTGCCAGCAGCTTAGCACTCCGCAATGAGCAGTTCTTC

j_call: TRBJ1-5
d_call: -
v_call: TRBV19
clone_size: -
cdr3_aa: CASSISGRGNQPQHF
cdr3_nt: TGTGCCAGTAGTATCTCGGGCCGAGGGAATCAGCCCCAGCATTTT

j_call: TRBJ2-7
d_call: -
v_call: TRBV30
clone_size: few
cdr3_aa: CAWRSPGFYEQYF
cdr3_nt: TGTGCCTGGAGGTCACCAGGATTCTACGAGCAGTACTTC

j_call: TRBJ1-5
d_call: -
v_call: TRBV19
clone_size: -
cdr3_aa: CASSTTGRGNQPQHF
cdr3_nt: TGTGCCAGTAGTACAACAGGGAGAGGCAATCAGCCCCAGCATTTT

j_call: TRBJ1-2
d_call: TRBD1
v_call: TRBV5-4
clone_size: few
cdr3_aa: CASSRQGYPNYGYTF
cdr3_nt: TGTGCCAGCAGTCGACAGGGATACCCTAACTATGGCTACACCTTC

j_call: TRBJ2-1
d_call: TRBD2
v_call: TRBV5-6
clone_size: -
cdr3_aa: CASSLAGGPFNEQFF
cdr3_nt: TGTGCCAGCAGCTTAGCGGGAGGGCCTTTCAATGAGCAGTTCTTC

j_call: TRBJ2-1
d_call: -
v_call: TRBV30
clone_size: -
cdr3_aa: CAWSVGREQFF
cdr3_nt: TGTGCCTGGAGTGTAGGACGTGAGCAGTTCTTC

j_call: TRBJ1-4
d_call: -
v_call: TRBV4-3
clone_size: -
cdr3_aa: CASSQETGRREKLFF
cdr3_nt: TGCGCCAGCAGCCAAGAAACAGGGCGTAGAGAAAAACTGTTTTTT

j_call: TRBJ2-1
d_call: -
v_call: TRBV5-6
clone_size: few
cdr3_aa: CASSDSLYNEQFF
cdr3_nt: TGTGCCAGCAGCGACTCCCTTTACAATGAGCAGTTCTTC

j_call: TRBJ1-2
d_call: -
v_call: TRBV14
clone_size: once
cdr3_aa: CASSQSETVGGYGYTF
cdr3_nt: TGTGCCAGCAGCCAATCTGAGACGGTTGGAGGCTATGGCTACACCTTC

j_call: TRBJ2-7
d_call: -
v_call: TRBV7-9
clone_size: -
cdr3_aa: CASSPPQVGTYEQYF
cdr3_nt: TGTGCCAGCAGCCCCCCCCAGGTGGGGACCTACGAGCAGTACTTC

j_call: TRBJ2-7
d_call: -
v_call: TRBV4-3
clone_size: -
cdr3_aa: CASSQDRGGGYEQYF
cdr3_nt: TGCGCCAGCAGCCAAGATCGGGGTGGAGGCTACGAGCAGTACTTC

j_call: TRBJ2-1
d_call: -
v_call: TRBV7-9
clone_size: -
cdr3_aa: CASSFSVDEQFF
cdr3_nt: TGTGCCAGCAGCTTCTCGGTCGATGAGCAGTTCTTC

j_call: TRBJ2-7
d_call: TRBD1
v_call: TRBV5-6
clone_size: -
cdr3_aa: CASSFGTGSREQYF
cdr3_nt: TGTGCCAGCAGCTTCGGGACAGGGTCGCGCGAGCAGTACTTC

j_call: TRBJ1-4
d_call: -
v_call: TRBV5-5
clone_size: few
cdr3_aa: CASSLRQANEKLFF
cdr3_nt: TGTGCCAGCAGCTTGAGGCAAGCTAATGAAAAACTGTTTTTT

j_call: TRBJ2-3
d_call: -
v_call: TRBV27
clone_size: few
cdr3_aa: CASSLSYEENTDTQYF
cdr3_nt: TGTGCCAGCAGTTTATCGTACGAAGAAAACACAGATACGCAGTATTTT

j_call: TRBJ2-2
d_call: TRBD1
v_call: TRBV5-6
clone_size: -
cdr3_aa: CASSAGTGKTGELFF
cdr3_nt: TGTGCCAGCAGCGCCGGGACAGGGAAGACCGGGGAGCTGTTTTTT

j_call: TRBJ2-7
d_call: -
v_call: TRBV4-3
clone_size: few
cdr3_aa: CASSQDLGARREQYF
cdr3_nt: TGCGCCAGCAGCCAAGATCTAGGAGCACGGCGGGAGCAGTACTTC

j_call: TRBJ1-3
d_call: TRBD1
v_call: TRBV29-1
clone_size: -
cdr3_aa: CSVVGTGSLSGNTIYF
cdr3_nt: TGCAGCGTTGTCGGGACAGGCTCTCTCTCTGGAAACACCATATATTTT

j_call: TRBJ2-7
d_call: -
v_call: TRBV7-2
clone_size: -
cdr3_aa: CASSPFGLAAYEQYF
cdr3_nt: TGTGCCAGCAGCCCTTTCGGGCTAGCCGCCTACGAGCAGTACTTC

j_call: TRBJ2-1
d_call: TRBD2
v_call: TRBV6-4
clone_size: -
cdr3_aa: CASSATRLADSNEQFF
cdr3_nt: TGTGCCAGCAGTGCCACCAGACTAGCGGACTCCAATGAGCAGTTCTTC

j_call: TRBJ1-2
d_call: TRBD1
v_call: TRBV15
clone_size: few
cdr3_aa: CATSRDLGQGNGYTF
cdr3_nt: TGTGCCACCAGCAGAGATCTAGGACAGGGGAATGGCTACACCTTC

j_call: TRBJ2-1
d_call: TRBD2
v_call: TRBV2
clone_size: -
cdr3_aa: CASRGTSVNEQFF
cdr3_nt: TGTGCCAGCAGGGGGACTAGCGTCAATGAGCAGTTCTTC

j_call: TRBJ2-7
d_call: -
v_call: TRBV2
clone_size: few
cdr3_aa: CATGGNYEQYF
cdr3_nt: TGTGCCACTGGGGGTAACTACGAGCAGTACTTC

j_call: TRBJ2-1
d_call: -
v_call: TRBV29-1
clone_size: once
cdr3_aa: CSVEVLGGEQFF
cdr3_nt: TGCAGCGTTGAAGTTTTGGGAGGCGAGCAGTTCTTC

j_call: TRBJ2-7
d_call: -
v_call: TRBV14
clone_size: -
cdr3_aa: CASSQDFPGPYEQYF
cdr3_nt: TGTGCCAGCAGCCAAGATTTTCCAGGGCCCTACGAGCAGTACTTC

j_call: TRBJ1-1
d_call: -
v_call: TRBV7-7
clone_size: large
cdr3_aa: CASSLTLNTEAFF
cdr3_nt: TGTGCTAGCAGCTTGACCCTGAACACTGAAGCTTTCTTT

j_call: TRBJ2-3
d_call: TRBD2
v_call: TRBV27
clone_size: few
cdr3_aa: CASSYGLAADTQYF
cdr3_nt: TGTGCCAGCAGTTACGGACTAGCGGCAGATACGCAGTATTTT

j_call: TRBJ2-2
d_call: -
v_call: TRBV29-1
clone_size: few
cdr3_aa: CSVWGETRSNTGELFF
cdr3_nt: TGCAGCGTTTGGGGCGAGACACGATCGAACACCGGGGAGCTGTTTTTT

j_call: TRBJ2-7
d_call: TRBD2
v_call: TRBV19
clone_size: -
cdr3_aa: CASSASGRSYEQYF
cdr3_nt: TGTGCCAGTAGTGCTAGCGGGAGGTCCTACGAGCAGTACTTC

j_call: TRBJ2-3
d_call: TRBD2
v_call: TRBV9
clone_size: -
cdr3_aa: CASSPVAGAVDTQYF
cdr3_nt: TGTGCCAGCAGCCCAGTAGCGGGAGCGGTAGATACGCAGTATTTT

j_call: TRBJ1-2
d_call: -
v_call: TRBV30
clone_size: -
cdr3_aa: CAWSVGASTAYGYTF
cdr3_nt: TGTGCCTGGAGTGTAGGCGCCAGTACCGCCTATGGCTACACCTTC

j_call: TRBJ1-5
d_call: -
v_call: TRBV30
clone_size: -
cdr3_aa: CAWTDYSNQPQHF
cdr3_nt: TGTGCCTGGACAGATTATAGCAATCAGCCCCAGCATTTT

j_call: TRBJ2-7
d_call: TRBD1
v_call: TRBV5-1
clone_size: once
cdr3_aa: CASSPGTGGAYEQYF
cdr3_nt: TGCGCCAGCAGCCCAGGGACAGGGGGGGCATACGAGCAGTACTTC

j_call: TRBJ2-1
d_call: -
v_call: TRBV13
clone_size: -
cdr3_aa: CASSLPNEQFF
cdr3_nt: TGTGCCAGCAGCCTCCCTAATGAGCAGTTCTTC

j_call: TRBJ1-5
d_call: -
v_call: TRBV7-8
clone_size: -
cdr3_aa: CASSLGMGFSNQPQHF
cdr3_nt: TGTGCCAGCAGCTTAGGGATGGGGTTTAGCAATCAGCCCCAGCATTTT

j_call: TRBJ2-1
d_call: -
v_call: TRBV27
clone_size: -
cdr3_aa: CASTQGSDYNEQFF
cdr3_nt: TGTGCCAGCACCCAAGGGTCTGACTACAATGAGCAGTTCTTC

j_call: TRBJ2-7
d_call: -
v_call: TRBV6-1
clone_size: large
cdr3_aa: CASSEDGYEQYF
cdr3_nt: TGTGCCAGCAGTGAGGACGGCTACGAGCAGTACTTC

j_call: TRBJ1-2
d_call: TRBD1
v_call: TRBV19
clone_size: few
cdr3_aa: CASRTGGGYTF
cdr3_nt: TGTGCCAGTAGGACAGGGGGCGGCTACACCTTC

j_call: TRBJ2-1
d_call: TRBD2
v_call: TRBV9
clone_size: few
cdr3_aa: CASSSSGGSSYNEQFF
cdr3_nt: TGTGCCAGCAGCTCTAGCGGGGGGAGCTCCTACAATGAGCAGTTCTTC